The 14 T cell receptor beta chains below come from one sample, sequenced in a study of blood T cell repertoires in COVID-19. Some clones are missing from TCRdb's copy, which holds only in-frame ones; the method was immunoSEQ multiplex PCR. The sample includes about 240,000 clones, roughly 83% of them seen just once. The source material was peripheral blood. These receptors all stem from a man aged 80 or over with acute or convalescent COVID-19.

This rearrangement joins TRBV5-1 to TRBJ2-7; D gene ambiguous. The CDR3 is made up of 14 amino acids. The V end lost 3 bases, the J end lost 6 bases, and 16 bases lay between the germline ends. Germline V gene sequence: CDR1 SGHRS, CDR2 YFSETQ. CDR3 region: CASSSDIFGLEQYF. The CDR3 DNA reads as TGCGCCAGCAGCTCCGACATATTTGGGCTCGAGCAGTACTTC.

The V call is TRBV19, the J call TRBJ1-1; D is perhaps TRBD1 (5 bases). The V and J ends lost 3 bases and 1 base respectively, with 18 bases between them. This CDR3 has 17 residues. Germline lookup yields CDR1 LNHDA and CDR2 SQIVND (reference sequence). The CDR3 region has the DNA TGTGCCAGTAGTATTGGGCACCGCGGGGGTGGGAACACTGAAGCTTTCTTT. Translated, it gives CASSIGHRGGGNTEAFF.

The V gene is TRBV14, the J gene TRBJ1-1; D is perhaps TRBD1 (5 bases). The CDR3 contains 14 residues. Trimming left V 4 bases short and J 5 bases short, with 14 bases between. CDR1 and CDR2 (germline): SGHDN, FVKESK. This CDR3 reads CASSRQHHGTEAFF. The CDR3 region has the DNA TGTGCCAGCAGCCGACAGCACCATGGGACTGAAGCTTTCTTT.

This clone was found once. The rearrangement joins TRBV18 to TRBJ2-7; D may be TRBD1 (6 bases). The CDR3 is 12 amino acids. CDR1 and CDR2 (germline): KGHSH, LQKENI. Trimming removed 4 bases from V and 3 bases from J, with 7 bases in between. The CDR3, as DNA: TGTGCCAGCTCACGGGACATCTACGAGCAGTACTTC. It yields the protein CASSRDIYEQYF.

The genes are TRBV5-1 and TRBJ1-1; unclear D gene. Trimming took 0 bases from V and 3 from J, leaving 15 bases between them. This CDR3 has 16 residues. CDR1 and CDR2 from the germline V gene are SGHRS and YFSETQ. In DNA, the CDR3 is TGCGCCAGCAGCTTGGACAAAAAAGTTTGGTACACTGAAGCTTTCTTT. The encoded protein is CASSLDKKVWYTEAFF.

The chain has TRBV28 and TRBJ2-2; 13 bases fit TRBD2. The trim removed 8 bases at V and 5 bases at J, leaving 8 bases unmatched. The CDR3 is 16 residues long. Germline V gives CDR1 MDHEN, CDR2 SYDVKM. The CDR3 here is CASRRTGLAGTGELFF. Written as DNA, the CDR3 is TGTGCCAGCCGCCGGACGGGACTAGCGGGGACCGGGGAGCTGTTTTTT.

The V and J genes are TRBV6-1 and TRBJ1-1, with 7 bases fitting TRBD1. The germline CDR1 and CDR2 sequences are MNHNS and SASEGT. CDR3 length: 18 residues. Trimming took 1 base from V and 8 from J; bases not matched to a gene: 19. For the CDR3, the DNA is TGTGCCAGCAGTGAAGACCTTTCGGGGACAGCGCTTATAGTGGAAGCTTTCTTT. Translating gives CASSEDLSGTALIVEAFF.

The V and J genes are TRBV15 and TRBJ2-3; 10 nucleotides line up with TRBD2. Germline CDR1 and CDR2: LNHNV and YYDKDF (reference sequence). This CDR3 spans 20 amino acids. Germline trimming cut 5 bases from V and 2 bases from J; bases unmatched to any gene: 19. In DNA form, the CDR3 reads TGTGCCACCAGCGATAAGACTAGCGGGTCGATCCTAAGATCCACAGATACGCAGTATTTT. Translated, it gives CATSDKTSGSILRSTDTQYF.

The V and J genes are TRBV5-5 and TRBJ1-1; TRBD1 matches at 9 bases. This CDR3 is built from 15 residues. Germline assignment: CDR1 SGHKS and CDR2 YYEKEE (reference sequence). Losses at the gene ends were 4 bases for V and 1 base for J; bases not matched to a gene: 5. The CDR3 region has the DNA TGTGCCAGCAGCGCCCCGGGACAGGGGAACACTGAAGCTTTCTTT. As protein: CASSAPGQGNTEAFF.

The rearrangement links TRBV18 to TRBJ1-4; no reliable D call. Germline V gene lookup returns CDR1 KGHSH and CDR2 LQKENI. This CDR3 is built from 14 residues. Trimming left V 3 bases short and J 4 bases short, with 9 bases between. The CDR3 here is CASSPAGYNEKLFF. For the CDR3, the DNA is TGTGCCAGCTCACCTGCGGGATATAATGAAAAACTGTTTTTT.

This clone was observed a single time. V and J are TRBV5-4 and TRBJ2-2, with D tentatively TRBD1 (6 bases). Trimming pared 4 bases from V and 5 bases from J, leaving 15 bases between. The CDR3 covers 15 residues. CDR1 and CDR2 (germline): SGHNT, YYREEE (reference sequence). CDR3 nucleotides: TGTGCCAGCAGCCCGGGACACTCTGGGACCGGGGAGCTGTTTTTT. It is translated as CASSPGHSGTGELFF.

V usage is TRBV7-2 and J usage is TRBJ1-3; D not certain. The CDR3 covers 16 residues. Germline CDR1 and CDR2: SGHTA and FQGNSA. Trimming left V 2 bases short and J 0 bases short, with 11 bases between. The CDR3 loop is CASSLKPPSSGNTIYF. CDR3 in DNA: TGTGCCAGCAGCTTAAAGCCCCCTAGCTCTGGAAACACCATATATTTT.

This rearrangement joins TRBV29-1 to TRBJ2-2; possible D gene TRBD1, 6 bases. V lost 7 bases and J lost 3, with 12 bases in between. Germline V gene sequence: CDR1 SQVTM, CDR2 ANQGSEA. CDR3 length equals 13 residues. DNA for the CDR3: TGCAGCGGTAGGGACACCTACACCGGGGAGCTGTTTTTT. It codes for CSGRDTYTGELFF.

This sequence joins TRBV28 and TRBJ2-1; possibly TRBD2 for D (5 bases). Looked up from germline, CDR1 is MDHEN and CDR2 is SYDVKM. The ends were cut back, 6 bases at V and 7 bases at J, with 13 bases in the middle. CDR3 size: 13 residues. The CDR3 spells CASSLGGVNEQFF. CDR3 in DNA: TGTGCCAGCAGCCTAGGAGGAGTAAATGAGCAGTTCTTC.